The rows below give T cell receptor beta chains drawn from one sample of a study of blood T cell repertoires in COVID-19. The data were produced by immunoSEQ multiplex PCR, yet TCRdb's version contains in-frame clones alone and is incomplete. The repertoire holds over 200,000 clones, 80% to 95% seen once, with around 0.84% in the top ten. Specimen: peripheral blood. Receptors originate from a man aged 55-75 years with COVID-19, enrolled during active disease. The CDR3 runs from the conserved cysteine through the conserved F or W. A D gene is named only where the DNA matches it firmly. Clone size is shown for a subset of rows, as once, few, many or a class of expanded clone.

>TRBD1|.|TRBJ1-5|TRBV19
CASSGTGALNQPQHF
TGTGCCAGCTCCGGGACAGGGGCCCTCAATCAGCCCCAGCATTTT
>.|.|TRBJ2-1|TRBV27
CASSFLTEQFF
TGTGCCAGCAGTTTTCTAACTGAGCAGTTCTTC
>TRBD1|.|TRBJ1-2|TRBV19
CASTLTAGQGDGYTF
TGTGCCAGTACCCTCACTGCGGGACAGGGGGATGGCTACACCTTC
>TRBD2|.|TRBJ2-7|TRBV28
CASSLQGGSYEQYF
TGTGCCAGCAGTTTACAGGGCGGGAGCTACGAGCAGTACTTC
>TRBD2|.|TRBJ2-7|TRBV2
CASSTIAGGPIAYEQYF
TGTGCCAGCTCGACCATAGCGGGAGGGCCCATAGCCTACGAGCAGTACTTC
>.|.|TRBJ1-5|TRBV7-8
CASSSQGDLSNQPQHF
TGTGCCAGCAGCTCCCAGGGCGATCTGAGCAATCAGCCCCAGCATTTT
>.|.|TRBJ2-1|TRBV4-1
CASSRLGEGEQFF
TGCGCCAGCAGCCGACTGGGAGAGGGAGAGCAGTTCTTC
>.|.|TRBJ1-2|TRBV4-1
CASSLSTGLGYGYTF
TGCGCCAGCAGCCTCTCCACGGGTTTGGGCTATGGCTACACCTTC
>TRBD2|.|TRBJ2-3|TRBV5-1
CASSLTGGPPDTQYF
TGCGCCAGCAGCTTGACGGGAGGGCCCCCAGATACGCAGTATTTT
>.|once|TRBJ2-4|TRBV19
CASTPGPQEGNIQYF
TGTGCCAGTACGCCGGGCCCCCAGGAGGGAAACATTCAGTACTTC
>TRBD1|few|TRBJ1-1|TRBV27
CASSLGQGVDTEAFF
TGTGCCAGCAGTCTAGGACAGGGGGTAGACACTGAAGCTTTCTTT
>.|.|TRBJ1-1|TRBV19
CASSLSGFPEAFF
TGTGCCAGTAGTCTGTCAGGGTTCCCTGAAGCTTTCTTT
>TRBD1|.|TRBJ2-1|TRBV5-1
CASSGQGAHNEQFF
TGCGCCAGCAGCGGACAGGGGGCGCATAATGAGCAGTTCTTC
>.|.|TRBJ2-7|TRBV7-2
CASSLDRGAPEQYF
TGTGCCAGCAGCTTAGACCGGGGGGCCCCCGAGCAGTACTTC
>.|.|TRBJ2-1|TRBV27
CASSSQGTKSYNEQFF
TGTGCCAGCAGTTCCCAGGGGACCAAGTCCTACAATGAGCAGTTCTTC
>.|.|TRBJ1-3|TRBV9
CASSANAMPYPLSGNTIYF
TGTGCCAGCAGCGCGAATGCGATGCCGTACCCTCTCTCTGGAAACACCATATATTTT
>.|.|TRBJ2-4|TRBV3-1/TRBV3-2
CASSQVYSTGLAKNIQYF
TGTGCCAGCAGCCAAGTTTATTCGACGGGGTTAGCCAAAAACATTCAGTACTTC
>TRBD1|.|TRBJ1-2|TRBV28
CAIEFRGWTGGGYTF
TGTGCCATCGAGTTTAGAGGGTGGACAGGGGGCGGCTACACCTTC
>TRBD2|.|TRBJ2-7|TRBV6-6
CASRQGLAGGYEQYF
TGTGCCAGCAGACAGGGACTAGCGGGGGGGTACGAGCAGTACTTC
>TRBD1|.|TRBJ2-7|TRBV6-5
CASSPRTGSYEQYF
TGTGCCAGCAGTCCTAGGACAGGGAGCTACGAGCAGTACTTC
>TRBD1|.|TRBJ2-7|TRBV5-1
CASSLEPGGNDEQYF
TGCGCCAGCAGCTTGGAGCCAGGGGGCAACGACGAGCAGTACTTC
>TRBD1|.|TRBJ1-2|TRBV19
CASSIGTGGGGYTF
TGTGCCAGTAGTATAGGCACAGGGGGAGGGGGCTACACCTTC
>.|.|TRBJ1-2|TRBV5-1
CASSLNRDNYGYTF
TGCGCCAGCAGCTTGAACCGGGATAACTATGGCTACACCTTC
>.|.|TRBJ1-1|TRBV12-3/TRBV12-4
CASGRVYTEAFF
TGTGCCAGCGGCCGGGTGTACACTGAAGCTTTCTTT
>.|.|TRBJ2-7|TRBV5-8
CASRTGQTTHYEQYF
TGTGCCAGCAGAACTGGACAGACGACACACTACGAGCAGTACTTC
>.|.|TRBJ2-1|TRBV7-9
CASSLSRSSYNEQFF
TGTGCCAGCAGCTTATCTAGGAGCTCCTACAATGAGCAGTTCTTC
>TRBD2|.|TRBJ2-2|TRBV5-5
CASTVLAGVSTGELFF
TGTGCCAGCACGGTCCTAGCGGGGGTGTCCACCGGGGAGCTGTTTTTT
>TRBD2|.|TRBJ2-7|TRBV28
CASSLGGGAYEQYF
TGTGCCAGCAGTTTGGGTGGGGGGGCCTACGAGCAGTACTTC
>TRBD2|.|TRBJ2-5|TRBV2
CASSGSAGAWETQYF
TGTGCCAGCAGTGGTTCAGCGGGGGCCTGGGAGACCCAGTACTTC
>.|.|TRBJ2-7|TRBV19
CASSLTRYEQYF
TGTGCCAGTAGTCTTACTCGTTACGAGCAGTACTTC
>.|.|TRBJ1-1|TRBV15
CATSSQPSGGEDTEAFF
TGTGCCACCAGCAGCCAACCCAGCGGGGGGGAGGACACTGAAGCTTTCTTT
>TRBD1|.|TRBJ2-7|TRBV23-1
CASSQSDRRTSYEQYF
TGCGCCAGCAGTCAATCGGACAGGCGGACCTCCTACGAGCAGTACTTC
>TRBD1|.|TRBJ2-2|TRBV9
CASSVGGTGSTGELFF
TGTGCCAGCAGCGTAGGAGGGACAGGGTCTACCGGGGAGCTGTTTTTT
>.|.|TRBJ1-1|TRBV21-1
CASSNYRDRYLMNTEAFF
TGTGCCAGCAGCAACTACCGGGACAGATATCTCATGAACACTGAAGCTTTCTTT
>.|.|TRBJ2-2|TRBV11-2
CASTVQGTNTGELFF
TGTGCCAGCACCGTACAGGGTACGAACACCGGGGAGCTGTTTTTT
>TRBD2|once|TRBJ2-1|TRBV5-4
CASSPGLVSGGNEQFF
TGTGCCAGCAGCCCCGGGCTTGTTAGCGGGGGGAATGAGCAGTTCTTC